A single sample is the source of the 22 T cell receptor beta chains below, sequenced in a study of T-cell reconstitution after alpha-beta-depleted transplantation in children. The authors prepared the TCRbeta library with unique molecular identifiers. TCRdb re-called the PCR reads with MiXCR, one entry per CDR3 protein. This sample has about 300,000 distinct CDR3 sequences, with about 9.4% found just once. Here the sequenced sample was PBMCs, taken before TCRalphabeta/CD19-depleted stem cell transplant. These receptor sequences come from a boy younger than two with acute myeloid leukemia, due to receive a stem cell transplant.

This clonotype was observed a few times. The genes are TRBV28 and TRBJ2-5; 10 bases match TRBD1. V shed 2 bases and J 1 base; nucleotides not matched to a gene: 4. Germline lookup yields CDR1 MDHEN and CDR2 SYDVKM. This CDR3 spans 16 amino acids. The CDR3 is CASSLRDRGPQETQYF. The CDR3 coding sequence is TGTGCCAGCAGTTTAAGGGACAGGGGCCCCCAAGAGACCCAGTACTTC.

Ten or more counts support this clonotype. This rearrangement joins TRBV27 to TRBJ2-5; the match to TRBD2 covers 14 bases. In germline, CDR1 is MNHEY, CDR2 SMNVEV (reference sequence). The CDR3 is made up of 15 amino acids. Trimming took 6 bases from V and 4 from J; bases not matched to a gene: 4. The CDR3: CASRQGLAGVETQYF. In DNA, the CDR3 is TGTGCCAGCAGGCAGGGACTAGCGGGGGTAGAGACCCAGTACTTC.

This clonotype was observed a single time. This may come from a read error, since a much larger clone is one base off. The rearrangement links TRBV11-1 to TRBJ2-3; tentatively, D is TRBD1 (9 bases). CDR1 SGHAT and CDR2 FQDESV come from the germline V gene (reference sequence). The CDR3 has 16 amino acids. CDR3 residues: CARSLAGTGRTDTQYF. The CDR3 coding sequence is TGTGCCAGGAGCTTAGCGGGGACAGGGCGCACAGATACGCAGTATTTT.

The chain has TRBV15 and TRBJ2-1; 8 bases match TRBD1. CDR1 is LNHNV, CDR2 YYDKDF, per germline (reference sequence). The CDR3 is 14 amino acids. The V and J ends lost 1 base and 8 bases, in that order; junction bases with no gene match: 4. The CDR3 here is CATSRGGQVYEQFF. CDR3 DNA: TGTGCCACCAGCAGAGGGGGACAGGTGTATGAGCAGTTCTTC.

This clonotype was detected only a few times. CDR3 DNA sequence: TGTGCCAGCTCCGCACGACAGGAGGAATACGAGCAGTACTTC. This sequence encodes CASSARQEEYEQYF. The chain joins TRBV18 to TRBJ2-7, with TRBD1 as a possible D gene (6 bases). V shed 6 bases and J shed 4 bases, with 16 bases lying between them. The CDR3 is 14 residues long. The germline V gene encodes CDR1 KGHSH and CDR2 LQKENI.

Many counts were recorded for this clonotype. The rearrangement links TRBV12-3 or TRBV12-4 to TRBJ1-5, with D uncertain. CDR3 length equals 14 residues. V dropped 6 bases and J dropped 6 bases, with 15 bases sitting between them. The CDR3, as DNA: TGTGCCAGCAGCGAGCAAGGAAAAACTCAGCCCCAGCATTTT. It encodes CASSEQGKTQPQHF.

This clonotype was detected many times. The genes are TRBV28 and TRBJ2-7; 7 bases match TRBD1. Losses at the gene ends were 5 bases for V and 0 bases for J; bases not matched to a gene: 13. Germline values: CDR1 MDHEN, CDR2 SYDVKM. This CDR3 spans 17 amino acids. CDR3 residues: CASSAPQGSGYSYEQYF. CDR3 DNA: TGTGCCAGCAGTGCCCCACAGGGGTCAGGTTACTCCTACGAGCAGTACTTC.

This clonotype was found many times. The chain is built from TRBV7-2 and TRBJ2-7, with 11 bases fitting TRBD2. CDR1 is SGHTA and CDR2 is FQGNSA in the germline V gene. V dropped 0 bases and J dropped 2; count of bases not matched to a gene: 0. The CDR3 covers 15 residues. DNA for the CDR3: TGTGCCAGCAGCTTAGCGGGACTAGCGGCCTACGAGCAGTACTTC. Translated: CASSLAGLAAYEQYF.

This clonotype was detected many times. This chain's CDR3 is CASSLTQGGYEQYF. CDR3 sequence (DNA): TGTGCCAGCAGCCTCACCCAGGGGGGCTACGAGCAGTACTTC. The V gene is TRBV3-1, the J gene TRBJ2-7, with a tentative D call TRBD1 (7 bases). CDR3 length: 14 amino acids. V shed 4 bases and J shed 3 bases, with 13 bases lying between them. The V gene's germline CDR1 is LGHDT and CDR2 YNNKEL (reference sequence).

Notes on this clonotype: Since a much larger clone is just one base distant, this may be a read error. The chain links TRBV7-6 to TRBJ2-5; D gene ambiguous. This CDR3 has 14 amino acids. Germline CDR1 reads SGHVS; CDR2 reads FNYEAQ. V was pared by 1 base and J by 5 bases, with 11 bases between. Here the CDR3 reads CASSLGILDETQYF. CDR3 DNA sequence: TGTGCCAGCAGCTTAGGCATTCTGGATGAGACCCAGTACTTC.

This clonotype was recorded many times. The rearrangement uses TRBV6-5 and TRBJ2-7; 9 bases agree with TRBD1. The J segment lost 3 bases and the V segment lost 4 bases, leaving 7 bases of the junction unmatched. The germline gives CDR1 MNHEY, CDR2 SVGAGI. There are 15 residues in the CDR3. CDR3 nucleotide sequence: TGTGCCAGCAGTTCCAGACAGGGGGGGGTCTACGAGCAGTACTTC. Protein: CASSSRQGGVYEQYF.

The table lists this clonotype with a few counts. The chain couples TRBV28 to TRBJ2-1; TRBD2 matches 8 bases. The CDR3 is 16 amino acids. Germline assignment: CDR1 MDHEN and CDR2 SYDVKM. The V segment lost 4 bases and the J segment 4 bases; nucleotides outside the gene matches: 9. The CDR3 reads CASSSGGGGPYNEQFF. The CDR3, as DNA: TGTGCCAGCAGTTCCGGGGGCGGGGGGCCTTACAATGAGCAGTTCTTC.

The rearrangement links TRBV12-3 or TRBV12-4 to TRBJ2-5, with D possibly TRBD1 on 5 matching bases. The CDR3 consists of 14 residues. V lost 2 bases, J lost 4 bases, and 11 bases lay in between. In DNA form, the CDR3 reads TGTGCCAGCAGTTTACAGGGTACGCCAGAGACCCAGTACTTC. It specifies CASSLQGTPETQYF.

This clonotype occurred many times. The chain employs TRBV7-2 and TRBJ2-7; the match to TRBD2 covers 8 bases. Germline CDR1 and CDR2: SGHTA and FQGNSA. Trimming removed 0 bases from V and 6 bases from J; junction bases left unmatched: 7. The CDR3 totals 15 residues. CDR3: CASSLARAGVGEQYF. Written as DNA, the CDR3 is TGTGCCAGCAGCTTAGCGCGAGCGGGAGTTGGCGAGCAGTACTTC. Combining the CDR3 with reference TRBV7-2 and TRBJ2-7 gives the whole variable domain GAGVSQSPSNKVTEKGKDVELRCDPISGHTALYWYRQSLGQGLEFLIYFQGNSAPDKSGLPSDRFSAERTGGSVSTLTIQRTQQEDSAVYLCASSLARAGVGEQYFGPGTRLTVT.

This clonotype showed up many times. The gene calls are TRBV28 and TRBJ2-3; perhaps TRBD1 as D (5 bases). Germline assignment: CDR1 MDHEN and CDR2 SYDVKM. The ends were cut back, 5 bases at V and 1 base at J, with 16 bases in the middle. CDR3 length: 16 residues. CDR3 bases: TGTGCCAGCAGTAACCGGAAGACAGACCGCACAGATACGCAGTATTTT. Translation gives CASSNRKTDRTDTQYF. Drawing the rest from reference TRBV28 and TRBJ2-3, the complete variable domain is DVKVTQSSRYLVKRTGEKVFLECVQDMDHENMFWYRQDPGLGLRLIYFSYDVKMKEKGDIPEGYSVSREKKERFSLILESASTNQTSMYLCASSNRKTDRTDTQYFGPGTRLTVL.

Concerning this clonotype itself: A much more abundant neighbour one base away suggests this may be a read error. The V and J genes are TRBV9 and TRBJ2-1; tentative D call: TRBD2 (6 bases). V lost 0 bases to trimming and J lost 4 bases, with 26 bases between them. Germline V gene lookup returns CDR1 SGDLS and CDR2 YYNGEE. There are 20 residues in the CDR3. The CDR3 nucleotides read TGTGCCAGCAGCGTAGTTAGGGCGGGATATTTGCTTAGGGCTTACAATGAGCAGTTCTTC. This translates into CASSVVRAGYLLRAYNEQFF.

The table lists this clonotype with many counts. The rearrangement links TRBV7-9 to TRBJ2-7; 9 bases align to TRBD2. Germline CDR1 and CDR2: SEHNR and FQNEAQ (reference sequence). The trim removed 5 bases at V and 2 bases at J, leaving 10 bases unmatched. This CDR3 comprises 16 residues. CDR3 residues: CASSPGAERGAYEQYF. The CDR3 nucleotides are TGTGCCAGCAGCCCAGGGGCGGAGCGGGGGGCCTACGAGCAGTACTTC.

This clonotype appeared many times. The chain recombines TRBV12-3 or TRBV12-4 with TRBJ1-1, with unresolved D. Trimming removed 1 base from V and 4 bases from J, with 13 bases in between. CDR3 length equals 15 residues. The CDR3, as DNA: TGTGCCAGCAGTTTAGGGGCGGGGTTGACCACTGAAGCTTTCTTT. This gives the protein CASSLGAGLTTEAFF.

The J gene is TRBJ2-1, the V gene TRBV7-9, with a tentative D call TRBD2 (6 bases). Germline values: CDR1 SEHNR, CDR2 FQNEAQ (reference sequence). The CDR3 has 15 residues. Trimming removed 5 bases at V and 4 bases at J, with 15 bases between. The CDR3 nucleotides are TGTGCCAGCAGCCCCCTCGGCGGGGATTACAATGAGCAGTTCTTC. The encoded protein is CASSPLGGDYNEQFF. Variable domain in full (rest from reference TRBV7-9 and TRBJ2-1): DTGVSQNPRHKITKRGQNVTFRCDPISEHNRLYWYRQTLGQGPEFLTYFQNEAQLEKSRLLSDRFSAERPKGSFSTLEIQRTEQGDSAMYLCASSPLGGDYNEQFFGPGTRLTVL.

This clonotype was recorded at least ten times. This chain connects TRBV20-1 to TRBJ2-2; 7 positions match TRBD2. The CDR3 has 14 amino acids. Germline V lookup: CDR1 DFQATT, CDR2 SNEGSKA (reference sequence). Trimming at V came to 1 base and at J to 1 base, leaving 0 bases not matched to a gene. DNA for the CDR3: TGCAGTGCTAGAGCGGGGGGGAACACCGGGGAGCTGTTTTTT. Translation gives CSARAGGNTGELFF.

This clonotype was found many times. The chain couples TRBV7-9 to TRBJ2-5; D is unclear. CDR1 and CDR2 from the germline V gene are SEHNR and FQNEAQ (reference sequence). CDR3 size: 14 residues. V lost 0 bases and J lost 6, with 11 bases in between. DNA for the CDR3: TGTGCCAGCAGCTTAGCTTCTCCGGCACAGACCCAGTACTTC. Encoded protein: CASSLASPAQTQYF. The entire variable domain, with the rest obtained from reference TRBV7-9 and TRBJ2-5, is as follows: DTGVSQNPRHKITKRGQNVTFRCDPISEHNRLYWYRQTLGQGPEFLTYFQNEAQLEKSRLLSDRFSAERPKGSFSTLEIQRTEQGDSAMYLCASSLASPAQTQYFGPGTRLLVL.

This clonotype was recorded at least ten times. The J gene is TRBJ2-3, the V gene TRBV29-1, with D perhaps matching TRBD1 or TRBD2 (6 bases each). The CDR3 runs 13 residues. CDR1 and CDR2 (germline): SQVTM, ANQGSEA. V lost 0 bases and J lost 6, with 10 bases in between. This CDR3 is CSVEEGGGDTQYF. The CDR3, as DNA: TGCAGCGTTGAAGAAGGAGGGGGGGATACGCAGTATTTT.